This paragraph reports one TCR beta chain. Its antigen is as yet unknown. All sorted populations exceeded 95% purity. Per germline, CDR1 LGHNA and CDR2 YSLEER. V was trimmed by 3 bases and J by 6 bases, leaving 14 bases between them. The CDR3 contains 14 residues. The data are from a study of beta chain features in type 1 diabetes. Study conclusions and caveats: People with Type 1 diabetes carried modestly yet significantly shorter TCRB CDR3s in all four CD4+ subsets. In type 1 diabetes patients, VDJ junctions had fewer insertions; deletions at these junctions were more frequent. Sequencing of cDNA might inflate the share of cells that strongly express TCR.

The investigators reverse transcribed all of the isolated RNA, so they sequenced expressed TCRB transcripts. Assay used: immunoSEQ multiplex PCR; TCRdb lists only in-frame clones, some missing. The sample shows hundreds of thousands of clones, over 25% of them seen only once. This TCR was sampled from a man in his late teens or twenties in good health. What was sequenced was naive CD4+ T cells from blood. The chain combines TRBV4-3 with TRBJ2-5; D gene ambiguous. The CDR3 spells CASSQSWGQKTQYF. As DNA, the CDR3 is TGCGCCAGCAGCCAGTCGTGGGGTCAGAAGACCCAGTACTTC.